Given below is one T cell receptor (beta chain) in context. Antigen: not known. At one end the junction does not follow the germline gene, possibly because of a read error. This CDR3 spans 19 amino acids. Germline values: CDR1 SGHTA, CDR2 FQGNSA. The entry originates in a study of T cell repertoires in cytomegalovirus infection. Study context: Through public TCR beta signatures, both CMV infection and matching HLA type were indicated. The study's findings and limits: Clonotypes of TCR beta that were HLA-C-restricted and CMV-specific dominated the ex vivo response. Identification of carriers of CMV plus the relevant HLA was performed using cumulative public TCR beta family frequency.

One entry per CDR3 protein, called by TCRdb with MiXCR from the reads. The table includes 210,000 or so distinct CDR3 sequences, under 8.5% detected once. The rearrangement joins TRBV7-2 to TRBJ2-5; 8 bases are shared with TRBD2. Sequencing was done on a sample of PBMCs. The clonotype was recovered from a human donor in good health (CMV status not recorded). Some clones in this sample may be carry-over from other donors' samples. The CDR3 coding sequence is TGTGCCAGCAGTTTCTACACTAGCGGAGACGATACCTCCCAAGAGACCCGGTACTTC. Residues: CASSFYTSGDDTSQETRYF.